One and the same sample provided the 4 T cell receptor beta chains below, sequenced in a study of T cells in Graves' hyperthyroidism and ophthalmopathy. What was amplified from RNA transcripts were TCR beta CDR3 regions. HTBI primers drove first-round RT-PCR of the TCR CDR3. TCRdb re-derived calls from the multiplex PCR reads in MiXCR, one entry per CDR3 protein. The sample lists roughly 740,000 distinct CDR3 sequences; less than 20% were seen once. Specimen: blood. These TCRs come from a man aged 18-30 years with Graves' hyperthyroidism.

This sequence joins TRBV28 and TRBJ1-2; D gene unclear. The CDR3 spans 15 residues. The V end lost 3 bases, the J end lost 4 bases, and 15 bases lay between the germline ends. The V gene's germline CDR1 is MDHEN and CDR2 SYDVKM. In DNA form, the CDR3 reads TGTGCCAGCAGTTTCGAAGGACTCTGGCCCTATGGCTACACCTTC. The encoded protein is CASSFEGLWPYGYTF.

Regarding this clonotype: A read error may be the cause here, since a much bigger clone is one base away. CDR3 region: CASSFQPNTGAFF. CDR3 DNA: TGTGCCAGCTCTTTCCAGCCGAACACTGGAGCTTTCTTT. The rearrangement joins TRBV2 to TRBJ1-1; D remains unclear. The CDR3 contains 13 residues. Germline loops: CDR1 SNHLY, CDR2 FYNNEI. Variable domain in full (rest from reference TRBV2 and TRBJ1-1): EPEVTQTPSHQVTQMGQEVILRCVPISNHLYFYWYRQILGQKVEFLVSFYNNEISEKSEIFDDQFSVERPDGSNFTLKIRSTKLEDSAMYFCASSFQPNTGAFFGQGTRLTVV.

The rearrangement uses TRBV7-2 and TRBJ2-1; 7 nucleotides match TRBD2. The V gene's germline CDR1 is SGHTA and CDR2 FQGNSA. This CDR3 is 13 amino acids long. The J segment lost 6 bases and the V segment lost 5 bases, leaving 4 bases of the junction unmatched. The CDR3 DNA sequence: TGTGCCAGCAGCATTACTAGCGTCAATGAGCAGTTCTTC. As protein: CASSITSVNEQFF.

In this sample, this clonotype turned up a few times. This chain joins TRBV27 and TRBJ2-5, with D perhaps assigned TRBD1 or TRBD2 (6 bases each). This CDR3 comprises 14 residues. V was trimmed by 2 bases and J by 5 bases, leaving 12 bases between them. CDR1 and CDR2 from the germline V gene are MNHEY and SMNVEV (reference sequence). The CDR3, as DNA: TGTGCCAGCAGTTTAAGGGGGGCCCTTGAGACCCAGTACTTC. Translation gives CASSLRGALETQYF.